Below, one T cell receptor (beta chain) is given with its context. Its antigen is unknown. The donors (healthy individuals) were bone marrow donors. It was with 60 Vbeta and 13 Jbeta primers that the PCR ran. Assay used: immunoSEQ multiplex PCR; TCRdb lists only in-frame clones, some missing. The sample shows approximately 160,000 clones, 60% to 80% of them seen only once. The CDR3 is 11 amino acids. Trimming removed 5 bases at V and 5 bases at J, with 3 bases between. The germline V gene encodes CDR1 SGHNT and CDR2 YENEEA. The data derive from a study of cytomegalovirus exposure and HLA in healthy donors. Broader study findings: 87-base-pair reads could not separate some V segments, including TRBV6-2 and TRBV6-3.

The J gene is TRBJ2-2, the V gene TRBV11-3, with no clear D. Material for sequencing was PBMCs. The sequence was collected from a middle-aged woman in good health and CMV-seropositive. CDR3 DNA: TGTGCCAGCAGCCCAACCGGGGAGCTGTTTTTT. Translation: CASSPTGELFF.